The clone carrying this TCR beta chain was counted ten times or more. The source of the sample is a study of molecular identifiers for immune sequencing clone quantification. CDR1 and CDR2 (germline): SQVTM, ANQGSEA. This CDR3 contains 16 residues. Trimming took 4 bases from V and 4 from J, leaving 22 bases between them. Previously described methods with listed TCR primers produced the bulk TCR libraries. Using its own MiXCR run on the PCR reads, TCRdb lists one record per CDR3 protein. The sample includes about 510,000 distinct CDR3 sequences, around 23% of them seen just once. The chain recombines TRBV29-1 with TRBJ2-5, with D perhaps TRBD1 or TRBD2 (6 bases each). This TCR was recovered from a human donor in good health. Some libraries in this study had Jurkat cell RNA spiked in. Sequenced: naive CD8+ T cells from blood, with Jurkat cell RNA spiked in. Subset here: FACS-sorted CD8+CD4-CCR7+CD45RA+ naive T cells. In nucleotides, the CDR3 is TGCAGCGTTGGACCCCAGTCGGGGGCTAATGGAGAGACCCAGTACTTC. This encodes CSVGPQSGANGETQYF.